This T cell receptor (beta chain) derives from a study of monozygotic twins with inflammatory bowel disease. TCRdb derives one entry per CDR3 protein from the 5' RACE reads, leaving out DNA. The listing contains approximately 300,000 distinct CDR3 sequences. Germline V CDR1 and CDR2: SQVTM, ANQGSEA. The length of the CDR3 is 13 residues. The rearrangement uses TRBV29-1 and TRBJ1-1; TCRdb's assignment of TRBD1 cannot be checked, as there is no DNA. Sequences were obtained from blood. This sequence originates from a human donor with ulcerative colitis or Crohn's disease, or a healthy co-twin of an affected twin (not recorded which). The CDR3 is CSVVLGGQTEAFF.